This is a list of T cell receptor beta chains from one sample in a study of blood T cell repertoires in COVID-19. TCRdb's copy holds only in-frame clones and misses some; the assay was immunoSEQ multiplex PCR. The profile shows approximately 100,000 clones, roughly 84% of them singletons. Input material: peripheral blood. The source of these receptors is a human donor in a cohort sampled during active COVID-19. Each CDR3 is given with its conserved first and last residue. A D gene is named only where the DNA matches it firmly. Expanded clones are given a class, and other clones once, few, many or no size at all.

cdr3_aa cdr3_nt clone_size d_call j_call cdr3_length v_call
CASSLAPGQGLYTF TGCGCCAGCAGCTTGGCACCGGGACAGGGTCTCTACACCTTC NA TRBD1 TRBJ1-2 14 TRBV5-1
CASSFQTSGGKETQYF TGTGCCAGCAGCTTCCAAACTAGCGGGGGAAAAGAGACCCAGTACTTC NA TRBD2 TRBJ2-5 16 TRBV7-2
CASSPGTASSGNTIYF TGTGCCAGCTCACCAGGGACAGCGAGCTCTGGAAACACCATATATTTT NA TRBD1 TRBJ1-3 16 TRBV18
CASGRQSDTEAFF TGTGCTAGTGGGAGACAGTCGGACACTGAAGCTTTCTTT NA NA TRBJ1-1 13 TRBV12-5
CASSQEALAGGKHNEQFF TGCGCCAGCAGCCAAGAAGCACTAGCGGGGGGAAAACACAATGAGCAGTTCTTC NA TRBD2 TRBJ2-1 18 TRBV4-3
CASSQDHSKLLWANEKLFF TGTGCCAGCAGCCAAGATCACAGCAAGCTCCTGTGGGCTAATGAAAAACTGTTTTTT NA NA TRBJ1-4 19 TRBV4-2
CASSARQGSYEQYF TGTGCCAGCAGCGCGCGGCAGGGTTCCTACGAGCAGTACTTC NA NA TRBJ2-7 14 TRBV6-5
CASSLTLEAFF TGTGCCAGCAGTTTGACTCTTGAAGCTTTCTTT once NA TRBJ1-1 11 TRBV12-3/TRBV12-4
CASSFDSGGDTQYF TGTGCCAGCAGCTTTGACTCCGGAGGAGATACGCAGTATTTT NA NA TRBJ2-3 14 TRBV5-6
CASSLGTGSTTNEKLFF TGTGCCAGCAGCCTAGGGACAGGGTCCACAACTAATGAAAAACTGTTTTTT NA TRBD1 TRBJ1-4 17 TRBV5-8
CASSPSGSGNTEAFF TGTGCCAGCTCACCCTCCGGTTCGGGGAACACTGAAGCTTTCTTT NA NA TRBJ1-1 15 TRBV18
CAIREPRGQGGGYTF TGTGCCATAAGGGAACCAAGGGGACAGGGGGGTGGCTACACCTTC NA TRBD1 TRBJ1-2 15 TRBV10-3
CASSQAATSGPPYEQYF TGCGCCAGCAGCCAAGCGGCCACTAGCGGGCCCCCATACGAGCAGTACTTC once TRBD2 TRBJ2-7 17 TRBV4-3
CASSDGNTANTEAFF TGCGCCAGCAGCGACGGGAACACGGCGAACACTGAAGCTTTCTTT once NA TRBJ1-1 15 TRBV5-1
CASTKTGTGHSPLHF TGTGCCAGTACCAAAACCGGGACAGGGCATTCACCCCTCCACTTT many TRBD1 TRBJ1-6 15 TRBV19
CASSPGQGSPNTEAFF TGTGCCAGCAGCCCTGGACAGGGGTCGCCGAACACTGAAGCTTTCTTT NA TRBD1 TRBJ1-1 16 TRBV11-2
CASSVAGDTGELFF TGTGCCAGCAGCGTAGCCGGAGACACCGGGGAGCTGTTTTTT NA NA TRBJ2-2 14 TRBV11-3
CASSPGGYEQYF TGTGCCAGCAGCCCGGGAGGCTACGAGCAGTACTTC NA TRBD2 TRBJ2-7 12 TRBV7-2
CASSPARGEQFF TGTGCCAGCAGCCCCGCCCGGGGGGAGCAGTTCTTC once NA TRBJ2-1 12 TRBV7-2
CASSLVYGGEQFF TGTGCCAGCAGTTTAGTTTACGGGGGTGAGCAGTTCTTC NA NA TRBJ2-1 13 TRBV12-3/TRBV12-4
CAISASGPYEQYF TGTGCCATCTCGGCTAGCGGCCCCTACGAGCAGTACTTC few TRBD2 TRBJ2-7 13 TRBV7-9
CASSPGQGRQPQHF TGTGCCAGCAGCCCCGGACAGGGCCGGCAGCCCCAGCATTTT once TRBD1 TRBJ1-5 14 TRBV6-5
CASSSTSPRQYF TGTGCCAGCAGCTCGACTAGTCCCCGGCAGTACTTC once NA TRBJ2-7 12 TRBV7-2
CASSAGTRDSEQFF TGCGCCAGCAGCGCCGGGACTAGGGACAGTGAGCAGTTCTTC few NA TRBJ2-1 14 TRBV5-1
CASSAGDRNTQYF TGTGCCAGCAGTGCGGGGGATAGGAATACGCAGTATTTT NA NA TRBJ2-3 13 TRBV2
CASSGAVGATEAFF TGCGCCAGCAGCGGGGCGGTGGGGGCCACTGAAGCTTTCTTT NA NA TRBJ1-1 14 TRBV5-1
CASSPGIPSYEQYF TGCGCCAGCAGCCCGGGAATTCCCTCCTACGAGCAGTACTTC NA NA TRBJ2-7 14 TRBV5-1
CASRFQGAGGYTF TGTGCCAGCAGGTTTCAGGGGGCGGGTGGCTACACCTTC NA TRBD1 TRBJ1-2 13 TRBV27
CASSARGGATNEKLFF TGTGCCAGCAGCGCCCGAGGGGGAGCAACTAATGAAAAACTGTTTTTT NA NA TRBJ1-4 16 TRBV7-9
CASSPPGYEQYF TGTGCCAGCAGCCCCCCAGGCTACGAGCAGTACTTC NA NA TRBJ2-7 12 TRBV7-2
CASSMYTGGSQPQHF TGTGCCAGTAGTATGTACACAGGGGGTTCACAGCCCCAGCATTTT NA TRBD1 TRBJ1-5 15 TRBV19
CASSQDGQGGTEAFF TGCGCCAGCAGCCAAGACGGACAGGGGGGCACTGAAGCTTTCTTT NA TRBD1 TRBJ1-1 15 TRBV4-3
CATWDRGTSNSPLHF TGTGCCACTTGGGACAGGGGAACTTCAAATTCACCCCTCCACTTT NA TRBD1 TRBJ1-6 15 TRBV10-3
CASRYRGDNSPLHF TGTGCCAGTAGATACAGGGGGGATAATTCACCCCTCCACTTT NA TRBD1 TRBJ1-6 14 TRBV19
CASSPQSAVTEAFF TGTGCCAGCTCACCTCAGTCGGCGGTCACTGAAGCTTTCTTT NA NA TRBJ1-1 14 TRBV18
CASSELKSGGRGETQYF TGTGCCAGCAGTGAACTGAAGAGCGGGGGTCGGGGTGAGACCCAGTACTTC NA TRBD2 TRBJ2-5 17 TRBV2
CASSYSGQGNEKLFF TGTGCCAGCAGTTACTCAGGACAGGGGAATGAAAAACTGTTTTTT NA TRBD1 TRBJ1-4 15 TRBV6-6
CASSYSGQGEAFF TGTGCCAGCAGTTACTCCGGGCAGGGCGAAGCTTTCTTT NA NA TRBJ1-1 13 TRBV6-5
CASSETSGVAYEQYF TGTGCCAGCAGCGAGACTAGCGGGGTGGCCTACGAGCAGTACTTC NA TRBD2 TRBJ2-7 15 TRBV9
CASSIGRDYGYTF TGTGCCAGTAGTATAGGACGGGACTATGGCTACACCTTC NA NA TRBJ1-2 13 TRBV19
CASSPRGDTLLHGYTF TGTGCCAGCAGCCCCAGGGGGGACACACTTCTGCATGGCTACACCTTC NA TRBD1 TRBJ1-2 16 TRBV3-1/TRBV3-2
CASSLGGVSEAFF TGTGCCAGCAGCTTAGGGGGGGTCTCCGAAGCTTTCTTT NA NA TRBJ1-1 13 TRBV7-9
CASRGESFGYTF TGCGCCAGCCGCGGGGAGTCCTTTGGCTACACCTTC NA NA TRBJ1-2 12 TRBV4-1
CASSGSGGAGNIQYF TGTGCCAGCAGTGGTAGCGGGGGGGCCGGAAACATTCAGTACTTC NA TRBD2 TRBJ2-4 15 TRBV6-2/TRBV6-3
CASAGATNEKLFF TGTGCCAGCGCCGGAGCCACTAATGAAAAACTGTTTTTT few NA TRBJ1-4 13 TRBV7-8
CASSAPSRRGTRSYNEQFF TGTGCCAGCAGTGCCCCCTCCCGGCGGGGGACCCGATCCTACAATGAGCAGTTCTTC NA TRBD2 TRBJ2-1 19 TRBV6-1
CASSLVGGPGNPYEQYF TGTGCCAGCAGCTTAGTTGGCGGTCCGGGGAACCCCTACGAGCAGTACTTC NA NA TRBJ2-7 17 TRBV7-6
CASSLGQGNSYEQYF TGTGCTAGCAGCTTAGGACAGGGTAATTCCTACGAGCAGTACTTC NA TRBD1 TRBJ2-7 15 TRBV7-7
CASSLGVRQGEAEAFF TGTGCCAGCAGCTTGGGGGTACGGCAGGGCGAAGCTGAAGCTTTCTTT NA NA TRBJ1-1 16 TRBV5-4
CASSGGSEQYF TGTGCCAGCTCAGGGGGGTCCGAGCAGTACTTC NA NA TRBJ2-7 11 TRBV18